This T cell receptor (beta chain) appears in the sequencing data of a study of cytomegalovirus exposure and HLA in healthy donors. The study's findings and limits: Cytomegalovirus association was listed for roughly 160 TCR beta chains. Using the classifier, cytomegalovirus status was reportedly diagnosed with high specificity and sensitivity. The authors confirmed in vitro that three CMV-associated chains were specific for CMV antigens. Many donors carried some public TCRs, although rarity characterized most TCR sequences.

Libraries were prepared by immunoSEQ multiplex PCR; TCRdb keeps only in-frame clonotypes and omits some of them. In the table there are 200,000 to 250,000 clones, less than 85% of which are singletons. Between the trimmed V and J ends, which lost 6 bases and 5 bases, there was a span of 17 bases. The CDR3 is made up of 14 amino acids. Germline V gives CDR1 MNHNY, CDR2 SVGAGI (reference sequence). Comment on this clone: Its antigen is currently unknown.

The rearrangement uses TRBV6-6 and TRBJ2-7; TRBD1 is a possible D gene (6 bases). The sample comprised PBMCs. The sequence derives from a young woman in good health and CMV-seronegative. The DNA of the CDR3 is TGTGCCAGCAGACCTACAGGGTACGGGGACGAGCAGTACTTC. This encodes CASRPTGYGDEQYF.